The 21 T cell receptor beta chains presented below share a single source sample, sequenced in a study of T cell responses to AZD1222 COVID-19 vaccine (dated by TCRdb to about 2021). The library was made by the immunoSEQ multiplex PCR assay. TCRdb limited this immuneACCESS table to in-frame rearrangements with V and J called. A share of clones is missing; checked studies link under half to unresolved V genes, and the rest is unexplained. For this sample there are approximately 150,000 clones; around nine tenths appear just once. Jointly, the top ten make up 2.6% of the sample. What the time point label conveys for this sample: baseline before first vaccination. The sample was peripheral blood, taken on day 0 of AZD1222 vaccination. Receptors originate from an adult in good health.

The CDR3 region has the DNA TGCGCCAGCAGCCAAGTCCGGACTACACGCAATGAGCAGTTCTTC. As protein: CASSQVRTTRNEQFF. This sequence joins TRBV4-1 and TRBJ2-1, with D perhaps TRBD2 (6 bases). V was trimmed by 1 base and J by 6 bases, leaving 13 bases between them. CDR1 and CDR2 from the germline V gene are MGHRA and YSYEKL. There are 15 residues in the CDR3.

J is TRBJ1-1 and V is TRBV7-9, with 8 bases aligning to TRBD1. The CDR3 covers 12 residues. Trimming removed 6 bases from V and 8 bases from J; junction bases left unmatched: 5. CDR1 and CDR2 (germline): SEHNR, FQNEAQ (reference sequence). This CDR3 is CASSGTGGEAFF. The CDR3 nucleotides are TGTGCCAGCAGTGGAACAGGGGGAGAAGCTTTCTTT.

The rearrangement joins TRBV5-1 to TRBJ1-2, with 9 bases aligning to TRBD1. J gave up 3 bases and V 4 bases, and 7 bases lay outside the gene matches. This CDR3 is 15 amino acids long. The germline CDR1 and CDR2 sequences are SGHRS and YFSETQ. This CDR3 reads CASSPAGQGHYGYTF. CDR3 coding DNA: TGCGCCAGCAGCCCAGCCGGACAGGGGCACTATGGCTACACCTTC.

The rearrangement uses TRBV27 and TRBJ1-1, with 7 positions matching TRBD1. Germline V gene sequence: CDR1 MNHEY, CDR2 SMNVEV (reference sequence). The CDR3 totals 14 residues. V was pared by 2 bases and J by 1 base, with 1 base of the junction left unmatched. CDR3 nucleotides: TGTGCCAGCAGTTTAACAGGGGAGAACACTGAAGCTTTCTTT. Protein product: CASSLTGENTEAFF.

The CDR3 spells CASSPDSDPNYGYTF. Here the CDR3 DNA reads TGTGCCAGCAGCCCCGACAGCGATCCTAACTATGGCTACACCTTC. The chain has TRBV7-9 and TRBJ1-2, with a tentative D call TRBD1 (5 bases). In germline, CDR1 is SEHNR, CDR2 FQNEAQ (reference sequence). Trimming left V 5 bases short and J 0 bases short, with 13 bases between. CDR3 length: 15 amino acids.

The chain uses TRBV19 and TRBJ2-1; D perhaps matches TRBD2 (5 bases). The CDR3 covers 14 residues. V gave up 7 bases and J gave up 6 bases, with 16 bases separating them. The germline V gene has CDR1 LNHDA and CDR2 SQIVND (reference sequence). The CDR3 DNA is TGTGCCAGTATCGGGGTCGTCCTACGCAATGAGCAGTTCTTC. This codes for CASIGVVLRNEQFF.

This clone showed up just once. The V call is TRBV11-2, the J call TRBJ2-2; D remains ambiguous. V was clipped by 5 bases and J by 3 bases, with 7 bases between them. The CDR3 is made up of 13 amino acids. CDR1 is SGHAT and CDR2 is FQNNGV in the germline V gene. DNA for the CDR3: TGTGCCAGCAGCCGCAGCTACACCGGGGAGCTGTTTTTT. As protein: CASSRSYTGELFF.

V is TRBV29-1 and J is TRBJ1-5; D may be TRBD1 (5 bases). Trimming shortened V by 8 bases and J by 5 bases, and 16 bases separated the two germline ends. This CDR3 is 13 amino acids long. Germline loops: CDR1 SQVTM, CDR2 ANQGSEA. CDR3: CSTARGRDQPQHF. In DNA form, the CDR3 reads TGCAGCACAGCAAGGGGACGGGATCAGCCCCAGCATTTT.

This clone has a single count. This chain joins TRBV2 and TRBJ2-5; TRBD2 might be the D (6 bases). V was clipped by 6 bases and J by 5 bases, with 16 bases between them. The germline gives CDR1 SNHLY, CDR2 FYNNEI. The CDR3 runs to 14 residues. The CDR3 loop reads CASSLDRAGETQYF. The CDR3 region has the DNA TGTGCCAGCAGCCTGGACCGGGCGGGGGAGACCCAGTACTTC.

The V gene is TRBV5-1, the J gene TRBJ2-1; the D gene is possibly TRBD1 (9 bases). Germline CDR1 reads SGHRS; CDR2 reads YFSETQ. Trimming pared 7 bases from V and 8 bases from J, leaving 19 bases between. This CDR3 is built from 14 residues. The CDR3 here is CASGGRWDRDEQFF. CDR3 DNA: TGCGCCAGCGGCGGGAGGTGGGACAGGGATGAGCAGTTCTTC.

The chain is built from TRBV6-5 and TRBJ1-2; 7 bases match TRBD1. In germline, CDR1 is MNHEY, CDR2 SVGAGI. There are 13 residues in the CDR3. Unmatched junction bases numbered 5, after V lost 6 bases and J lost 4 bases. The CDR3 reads CASRGTVSYGYTF. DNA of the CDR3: TGTGCCAGCAGAGGGACAGTCAGCTATGGCTACACCTTC.

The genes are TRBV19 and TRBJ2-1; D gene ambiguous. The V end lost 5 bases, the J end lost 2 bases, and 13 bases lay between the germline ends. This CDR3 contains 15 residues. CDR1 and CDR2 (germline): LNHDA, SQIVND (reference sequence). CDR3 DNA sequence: TGTGCCAGTAGTGAAGGACGTAATACCTACAATGAGCAGTTCTTC. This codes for CASSEGRNTYNEQFF.

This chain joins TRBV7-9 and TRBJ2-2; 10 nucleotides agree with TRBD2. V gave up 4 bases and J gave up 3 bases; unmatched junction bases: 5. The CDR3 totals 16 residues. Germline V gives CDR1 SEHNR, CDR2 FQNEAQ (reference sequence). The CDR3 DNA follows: TGTGCCAGCAGCTCCAGCGGGAGGGCCTACACCGGGGAGCTGTTTTTT. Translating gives CASSSSGRAYTGELFF.

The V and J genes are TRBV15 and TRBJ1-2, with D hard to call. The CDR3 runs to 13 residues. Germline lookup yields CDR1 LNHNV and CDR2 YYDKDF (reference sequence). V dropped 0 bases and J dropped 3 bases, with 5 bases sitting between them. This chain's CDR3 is CATSRDSYYGYTF. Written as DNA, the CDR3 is TGTGCCACCAGCAGAGACAGCTACTATGGCTACACCTTC.

The CDR3 spells CASSITEAFF. CDR3 sequence (DNA): TGTGCCAGCAGCATCACTGAAGCTTTCTTT. J is TRBJ1-1 and V is TRBV11-2; D ambiguous. CDR3 length equals 10 residues. The V gene lost 5 bases and the J gene lost 4 bases, with 2 bases spanning the gap. The germline CDR1 and CDR2 sequences are SGHAT and FQNNGV.

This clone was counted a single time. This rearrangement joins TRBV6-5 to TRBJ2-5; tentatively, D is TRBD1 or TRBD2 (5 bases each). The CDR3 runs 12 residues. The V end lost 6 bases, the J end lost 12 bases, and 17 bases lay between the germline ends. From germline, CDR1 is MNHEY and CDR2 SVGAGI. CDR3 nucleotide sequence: TGTGCCAGCAGGACCGGGACCCACGCTGAGTACTTC. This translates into CASRTGTHAEYF.

This CDR3 is CATSRGGPPGEQYF. Here the CDR3 DNA reads TGTGCCACCAGCAGAGGGGGTCCACCGGGTGAGCAGTACTTC. The V gene is TRBV15, the J gene TRBJ2-7; D ambiguous. V was pared by 1 base and J by 7 bases, with 14 bases between. In germline, CDR1 is LNHNV, CDR2 YYDKDF (reference sequence). This CDR3 has 14 residues. Looking up the rest from reference TRBV15 and TRBJ2-7 gives the full variable domain: DAMVIQNPRYQVTQFGKPVTLSCSQTLNHNVMYWYQQKSSQAPKLLFHYYDKDFNNEADTPDNFQSRRPNTSFCFLDIRSPGLGDTAMYLCATSRGGPPGEQYFGPGTRLTVT.

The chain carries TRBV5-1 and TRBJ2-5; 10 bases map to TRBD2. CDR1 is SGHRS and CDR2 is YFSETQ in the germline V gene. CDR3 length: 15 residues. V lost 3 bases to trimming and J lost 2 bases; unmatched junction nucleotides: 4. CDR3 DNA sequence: TGCGCCAGCAGCTCGGTAGCGGGAGGACAAGAGACCCAGTACTTC. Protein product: CASSSVAGGQETQYF.

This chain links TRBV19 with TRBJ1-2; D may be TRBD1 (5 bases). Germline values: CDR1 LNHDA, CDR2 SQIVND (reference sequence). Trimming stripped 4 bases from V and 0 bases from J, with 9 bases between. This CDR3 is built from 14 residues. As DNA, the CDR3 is TGTGCCAGTAGTACAGGGTCGACTAACTATGGCTACACCTTC. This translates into CASSTGSTNYGYTF.

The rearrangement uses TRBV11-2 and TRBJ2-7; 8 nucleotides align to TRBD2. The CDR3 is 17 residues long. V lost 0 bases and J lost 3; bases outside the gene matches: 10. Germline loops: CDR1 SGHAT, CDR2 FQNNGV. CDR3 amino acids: CASSLELAEFGRYEQYF. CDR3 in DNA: TGTGCCAGCAGCTTAGAACTAGCGGAATTCGGGCGCTACGAGCAGTACTTC. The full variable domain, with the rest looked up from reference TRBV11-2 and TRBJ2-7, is EAGVAQSPRYKIIEKRQSVAFWCNPISGHATLYWYQQILGQGPKLLIQFQNNGVVDDSQLPKDRFSAERLKGVDSTLKIQPAKLEDSAVYLCASSLELAEFGRYEQYFGPGTRLTVT.

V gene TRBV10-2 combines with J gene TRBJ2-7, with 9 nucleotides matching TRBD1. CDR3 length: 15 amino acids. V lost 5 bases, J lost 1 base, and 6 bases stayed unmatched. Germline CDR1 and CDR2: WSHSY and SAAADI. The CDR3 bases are TGCGCCAGCAGTACCCGGGACAGGGCTTCCTACGAGCAGTACTTC. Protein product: CASSTRDRASYEQYF.